The sequence of this T cell receptor beta chain was determined in a study of blood T cell repertoires in COVID-19. On the study more broadly: Sources were T cells, B-cell-depleted T cells, or PBMCs; the material itself was cDNA or gDNA.

Only in-frame clones appear in the TCRdb table, and some are missing; sequencing was by immunoSEQ multiplex PCR. The sample carries under 250,000 clones, about 80% recorded once. Germline-derived CDR1 and CDR2 are MGHRA and YSYEKL. This CDR3 comprises 15 residues. V lost 1 base, J lost 7 bases, and 6 bases stayed unmatched. Specimen: peripheral blood. The rearrangement links TRBV4-1 to TRBJ1-5; TRBD1 aligns across 8 bases. The TCR sequence derives from an elderly man with acute or convalescent COVID-19. In DNA form, the CDR3 reads TGCGCCAGCAGCCAAGCTCAGGGGGCACACCAGCCCCAGCATTTT. This encodes CASSQAQGAHQPQHF.